Listed below are T cell receptor beta chains from one sample, sequenced in a study of shared T cell receptors in the human thymus. The data were produced by immunoSEQ multiplex PCR, yet TCRdb's version contains in-frame clones alone and is incomplete. In the table there are more than 550,000 clones, 87% of which are singletons. Another study also made use of these data, one on human thymus T cells.

The sequencing sample was made of thymocytes. Receptors were obtained from a boy in the first two years of life with a congenital heart defect. CDR3s include the opening cysteine and the closing phenylalanine or tryptophan. Fields, in order: V gene, D gene, clone size, J gene, CDR3 protein, CDR3 DNA. D genes are given only for firm matches. A row's size may be missing; if present it is once, few, many or a size class.

V gene: TRBV6-5; D gene: -; clone size: -; J gene: TRBJ2-6; CDR3 protein: CASSFVSSGANVLTF; CDR3 DNA: TGTGCCAGCAGTTTTGTCTCCTCTGGGGCCAACGTCCTGACTTTC
V gene: TRBV19; D gene: TRBD1; clone size: few; J gene: TRBJ1-1; CDR3 protein: CASSRETGPGAFF; CDR3 DNA: TGTGCCAGTAGTCGGGAGACAGGGCCAGGAGCTTTCTTT
V gene: TRBV12-5; D gene: -; clone size: -; J gene: TRBJ1-3; CDR3 protein: CASGFSGVQRNTIYF; CDR3 DNA: TGTGCTAGTGGTTTCAGCGGGGTGCAGAGAAACACCATATATTTT
V gene: TRBV2; D gene: -; clone size: -; J gene: TRBJ2-3; CDR3 protein: CASSGSGGPTDTQYF; CDR3 DNA: TGTGCCAGCAGTGGATCCGGGGGGCCCACAGATACGCAGTATTTT
V gene: TRBV28; D gene: TRBD1; clone size: -; J gene: TRBJ2-5; CDR3 protein: CASSAPRQTGASETQYF; CDR3 DNA: TGTGCCAGCAGTGCACCGCGACAGACAGGGGCCAGCGAGACCCAGTACTTC
V gene: TRBV12-5; D gene: TRBD1; clone size: -; J gene: TRBJ2-5; CDR3 protein: CASGSELRDSQETQYF; CDR3 DNA: TGTGCTAGTGGTTCGGAATTACGGGACAGCCAAGAGACCCAGTACTTC
V gene: TRBV15; D gene: -; clone size: -; J gene: TRBJ2-7; CDR3 protein: CATSTGSFPPAKYF; CDR3 DNA: TGTGCCACCAGCACAGGGTCGTTCCCCCCAGCGAAGTACTTC
V gene: TRBV7-8; D gene: TRBD2; clone size: -; J gene: TRBJ2-3; CDR3 protein: CASSFTFIAGGLRTDTQYF; CDR3 DNA: TGTGCCAGCAGCTTCACGTTCATAGCGGGAGGGTTGAGGACAGATACGCAGTATTTT
V gene: TRBV6-1; D gene: TRBD1; clone size: -; J gene: TRBJ2-7; CDR3 protein: CASSEGKDRYVYEQYF; CDR3 DNA: TGTGCCAGCAGTGAAGGAAAGGACAGGTATGTCTACGAGCAGTACTTC
V gene: TRBV6-5; D gene: -; clone size: few; J gene: TRBJ1-6; CDR3 protein: CASSQQSSYNSPLHF; CDR3 DNA: TGTGCCAGCAGCCAACAGAGCTCCTATAATTCACCCCTCCACTTT
V gene: TRBV6-6; D gene: TRBD1; clone size: -; J gene: TRBJ1-2; CDR3 protein: CASSSWDRQGYTF; CDR3 DNA: TGTGCCAGCAGTTCATGGGACAGGCAGGGCTACACCTTC
V gene: TRBV6-1; D gene: -; clone size: -; J gene: TRBJ2-3; CDR3 protein: CASSRSTDTQYF; CDR3 DNA: TGTGCCAGCAGCCGCTCCACTGATACGCAGTATTTT
V gene: TRBV5-4; D gene: -; clone size: -; J gene: TRBJ1-6; CDR3 protein: CASSLNWRNSYNSPLHF; CDR3 DNA: TGTGCCAGCAGCTTGAACTGGCGGAACTCCTATAATTCACCCCTCCACTTT
V gene: TRBV5-6; D gene: TRBD2; clone size: -; J gene: TRBJ2-3; CDR3 protein: CASSLDEAGGPTDTQYF; CDR3 DNA: TGTGCCAGCAGCTTGGACGAGGCGGGAGGTCCAACAGATACGCAGTATTTT
V gene: TRBV5-8; D gene: -; clone size: -; J gene: TRBJ2-7; CDR3 protein: CASSFYKGAYEQYF; CDR3 DNA: TGTGCCAGCAGCTTTTACAAAGGGGCCTACGAGCAGTACTTC
V gene: TRBV11-2; D gene: -; clone size: -; J gene: TRBJ2-7; CDR3 protein: CASSASRDWTGGEQYF; CDR3 DNA: TGTGCCAGCAGCGCGTCCCGGGACTGGACTGGGGGAGAGCAGTACTTC
V gene: TRBV18; D gene: TRBD2; clone size: once; J gene: TRBJ2-7; CDR3 protein: CASSPIGERGTYEQYF; CDR3 DNA: TGTGCCAGCTCACCCATAGGGGAGCGGGGAACCTACGAGCAGTACTTC
V gene: TRBV5-6; D gene: TRBD2; clone size: once; J gene: TRBJ2-5; CDR3 protein: CASSLAPSGRETQYF; CDR3 DNA: TGTGCCAGCAGCTTGGCCCCTAGCGGGAGAGAGACCCAGTACTTC